The clone carrying this T cell receptor beta chain was observed many times. Through Arm-PCR of CDR3 regions and iRepertoire HTBI primers, TCR beta libraries were built. MiXCR, applied by TCRdb to the multiplex PCR reads, yields one record per CDR3 protein. The sample has 500,000 or so distinct CDR3 sequences, about 16% seen once. The data were obtained in a study of regulatory T cells in long-lasting Graves disease. Time point specified: newly diagnosed GD, antithyroid drugs for less than 3 months. Extracted RNA from PBMCs served as the source of the TCR library. Peripheral blood, at about 9 milliliters, went into EDTA tubes. The same data also contributed to another study, on T cells in Graves' hyperthyroidism and ophthalmopathy. From that report: A set of HTBI primers served as the primers for a first-round RT-PCR of the TCR CDR3.

This specimen consisted of peripheral blood mononuclear cells (PBMCs), obtained at new diagnosis, from a patient treated with antithyroid drugs. The sequence was obtained from a woman aged 35-65 years with Graves disease.

The CDR3 loop reads CASSLDRGLTEAFF. The CDR3 DNA reads TGTGCCAGCAGCTTGGACAGGGGGCTCACTGAAGCTTTCTTT. The V gene is TRBV5-6, the J gene TRBJ1-1; 9 positions agree with TRBD1. The CDR3 covers 14 residues. Germline values: CDR1 SGHDT, CDR2 YYEEEE. Germline trimming cut 0 bases from V and 4 bases from J; bases unmatched to any gene: 1.